The rows below give T cell receptor beta chains drawn from one sample of a study of cytomegalovirus exposure and HLA in healthy donors. Data came from immunoSEQ multiplex PCR; TCRdb stores just in-frame clones and leaves some out. This sample's table reports tens of thousands of clones. Sequencing used PBMCs. Source of these receptors: a female donor in good health and CMV-seronegative. CDR3s include the opening cysteine and the closing phenylalanine or tryptophan. The order of the fields is V gene, J gene, D gene, CDR3 DNA, CDR3 protein. A D gene is named only where the DNA matches it firmly.

TRBV5-1	TRBJ1-2	TRBD1	TGCGCCAGCAGCAAGGAGACAGGGGGCAAGATGGGCTACACCTTC	CASSKETGGKMGYTF
TRBV6-1	TRBJ2-7	TRBD1	TGTGCCAGTAGACAGGGAGTCTCCTTCTCCTACGAGCAGTACTTC	CASRQGVSFSYEQYF
TRBV18	TRBJ2-3	NA	TGTGCCAGCTCACCACCCCGAGATACGCAGTATTTT	CASSPPRDTQYF
TRBV7-2	TRBJ2-7	TRBD2	TGTGCCAGCAGCTCAGCGGGGAGCTCCTACGAGCAGTACTTC	CASSSAGSSYEQYF
TRBV30	TRBJ2-2	NA	TGTGCCTGGACCCCAGGGGCCACCGGGGAGCTGTTTTTT	CAWTPGATGELFF
TRBV6-5	TRBJ2-3	NA	TGTGCCAGCGCCCCTAGTGGCGGGAGCACAGATACGCAGTATTTT	CASAPSGGSTDTQYF
TRBV7-8	TRBJ1-4	TRBD1	TGTGCCAGCAGCTTGTCCCGGGACAGGGGGCGGGTAAAACTGTTTTTT	CASSLSRDRGRVKLFF
TRBV5-4	TRBJ1-2	NA	TGTGCCAGCAGCTTGGTGGGTCGAGCAGGGGTCTATGGCTACACCTTC	CASSLVGRAGVYGYTF
TRBV6-5	TRBJ1-2	NA	TGTGCCAGCAGCGGGGGGGGAGGCTTGGACTATGGCTACACCTTC	CASSGGGGLDYGYTF
TRBV30	TRBJ2-5	TRBD2	TGTGCCTTCGAAGTGGTAGCGGGAGGCCAGACCCAGTACTTC	CAFEVVAGGQTQYF